This T cell receptor beta chain derives from a study of T-cell reconstitution after alpha-beta-depleted transplantation in children. Overall study results and limits: The authors attributed T-cell counts and diversity one year after transplant mostly to newly produced T cells. Certain patients had high TCRbeta diversity at day 60, and it came from recipient T cells and thymic progenitors that survived.

This sample's TCRbeta library carried unique molecular identifier barcodes. One entry per CDR3 protein, called by TCRdb with MiXCR from the PCR reads. The sample lists about 280,000 distinct CDR3 sequences; around 10% were seen once. CDR3 length: 14 residues. With V trimmed by 5 bases and J by 8 bases, 14 bases remained unmatched. CDR1 and CDR2 (germline): DFQATT, SNEGSKA (reference sequence). At least ten counts were recorded for this clonotype. The target antigen is unknown. The J gene is TRBJ2-7, the V gene TRBV20-1; 8 bases align to TRBD2. This receptor was obtained from a male patient aged 2 to 10 who had a stem cell transplant for chronic granulomatous disease, so the T cells may come from the graft donor. The input for sequencing was peripheral blood, taken 180 days after TCRalphabeta/CD19-depleted stem cell transplant. Written as DNA, the CDR3 is TGCAGTGCTCCCGTTAGGAGCGGGAGAGGGCAGCAGTACTTC. It encodes CSAPVRSGRGQQYF.